This T cell receptor beta chain comes out of a study of CD4 T cells in relation to SARS-CoV-2 and coronaviruses. As for the study in general: ViraFEST: roughly 10-day antigen culture of PBMCs, then TCR beta CDR3 sequencing. The negative reference was HIV-1 Nef peptide pool or peptide-free culture.

Regarding this clone: Its cognate antigen is unknown.

Assay: immunoSEQ multiplex PCR; the TCRdb copy retains only in-frame clones and omits some. The sample contains approximately 17,000 clones, more than 75% of which appear only once. This CDR3 comprises 13 residues. Trimming removed 8 bases from V and 1 base from J; junction bases left unmatched: 3. Unexposed donor CD4+ T cells date from 2011-2018, before the COVID-19 pandemic. CD4+ T cells were isolated from the cells after 10 days of culture. The V gene is TRBV12-3 or TRBV12-4, the J gene TRBJ2-5; 8 bases match TRBD2. Specimen: CD4+ T cells from PBMCs, cultured in vitro. The TCR comes from a human donor in good health. For the CDR3, the DNA is TGTGCCAGCGCTCGGGGGGGCCAAGAGACCCAGTACTTC. Translated: CASARGGQETQYF.